This TCR beta chain stems from a study of CD4+ T cells in melanoma. General observations from the study: In melanoma, neoantigen-specific CD4+ T cells reportedly differed in differentiation state. CD8+ T cell, macrophage and B cell function reportedly correlated with neoantigen-specific CD4+ T cells.

Sequencing used immunoSEQ multiplex PCR; TCRdb keeps in-frame clones, though not all of them. Seen here are fewer than 20,000 clones, 76% observed once, and the top ten hold 12%. Note on this clone: As yet, its antigen is unknown.

Germline values: CDR1 SGHDT, CDR2 YYEEEE. Trimming removed 0 bases at V and 1 base at J, with 4 bases between. The CDR3 loop spans 14 amino acids. The clonotype was recovered from a human donor with melanoma. The chain has TRBV5-6 and TRBJ2-2; D gene uncertain. Sequencing was carried out using cells from a culture (not recorded whether cultured in vitro). CDR3 region: CASSLAWNTGELFF. The DNA for the CDR3 is TGTGCCAGCAGCTTGGCCTGGAACACCGGGGAGCTGTTTTTT.